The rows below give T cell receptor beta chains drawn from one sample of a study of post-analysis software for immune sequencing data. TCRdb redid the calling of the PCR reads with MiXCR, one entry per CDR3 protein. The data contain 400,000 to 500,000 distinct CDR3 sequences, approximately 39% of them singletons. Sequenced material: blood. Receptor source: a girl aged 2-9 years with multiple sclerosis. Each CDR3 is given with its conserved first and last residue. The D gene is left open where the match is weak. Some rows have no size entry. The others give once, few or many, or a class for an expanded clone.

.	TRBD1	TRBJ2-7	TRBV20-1	TGCAGTCCCAAGGACAGGGGGCACTACGAGCAGTACTTC	CSPKDRGHYEQYF
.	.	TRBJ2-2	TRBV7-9	TGTGCCAGCAGCTATAAGACAGGGAACACCGGGGAGCTGTTTTTT	CASSYKTGNTGELFF
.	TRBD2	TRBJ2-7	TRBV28	TGTGCCAGCAGCCCCCCCCGGGAGGCCCCCTACGAGCAGTACTTC	CASSPPREAPYEQYF
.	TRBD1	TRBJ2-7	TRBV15	TGTGCCACCAGCAGAGAAATCGGGACAGGGGGGGGAGAGCAGTACTTC	CATSREIGTGGGEQYF
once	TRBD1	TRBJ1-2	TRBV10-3	TGTGCCATCAGCCCCGCCCGGGACAGGGCGAGGTATGGCTACACCTTC	CAISPARDRARYGYTF
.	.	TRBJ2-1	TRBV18	TGTGCCAGCTCACCGACAGGCAGAGAGACCCAGTTCTTC	CASSPTGRETQFF
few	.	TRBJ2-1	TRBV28	TGTGCCAGCAGTTGGCGCGGGACCCAAAGACTCTACAATGAGCAGTTCTTC	CASSWRGTQRLYNEQFF
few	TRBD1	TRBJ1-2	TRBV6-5	TGTGCCAGCAGTTACACCGGTAGACAGGGAGGCTCCTATGGCTACACCTTC	CASSYTGRQGGSYGYTF
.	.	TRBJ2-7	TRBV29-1	TGCAGCGTTAGTTTAGGTTTATACTACGAGCAGTACTTC	CSVSLGLYYEQYF
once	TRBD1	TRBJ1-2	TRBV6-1	TGTGCCAGCAGGACAGGGGACTATGGCTACACCTTC	CASRTGDYGYTF
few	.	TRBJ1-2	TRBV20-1	TGCAGTGCTAGAGTCCCAGGTGGGCACCTAGCGGATGGCTACACCTTC	CSARVPGGHLADGYTF
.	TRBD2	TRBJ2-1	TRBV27	TGTGCCAGCAGTCCGGGGACTAGCGGGGTAGTATCCAATGAGCAGTTCTTC	CASSPGTSGVVSNEQFF
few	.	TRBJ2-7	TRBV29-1	TGCAGCGTGCAGCGGGTCGGAACCTACGAGCAGTACTTC	CSVQRVGTYEQYF
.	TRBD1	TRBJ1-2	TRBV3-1	TGTGCCAGCAGCCAAGAAGTAGGGGGCGCCTATGGCTACACCTTC	CASSQEVGGAYGYTF